These 22 T cell receptor delta chains originate from one sample sequenced in a study of γδ T cells in repeated Plasmodium falciparum infection. Bulk repertoires came from Vgamma9/Vdelta2+ or Vdelta2-negative gammadelta T cells flow-sorted from PBMC. TCRdb made new clone calls on the multiplex PCR reads using CATT. The table shows some 51,000 delta-chain clones, with 1.9% occurring only once. Sequencing was carried out using gamma-delta T cells from blood. The receptor set was obtained from a pool of human donors (malaria-infected and uninfected, not separated).

This clone was counted many times. A read error likely explains why the TCRdb protein, taken from a much larger clone, differs from this DNA's translation at residue 11; the protein shown is translated from the DNA. The chain recombines TRAV38-2/DV8 with TRDJ1; 8 bases match TRDD3. TCRdb gives no J gene; it was assigned here by matching the DNA to germline. After removal of 1 base from V and 0 bases from J, the junction contained 26 bases not matched to a gene. There are 23 residues in the CDR3. Germline assignment: CDR1 TSESDYY and CDR2 QEAYKQQN. CDR3 sequence reads: CAYRSRRPQTVRGYTEYTDKLIF. The CDR3, as DNA: TGTGCTTATAGGAGCCGCCGACCCCAAACCGTCCGGGGATACACCGAGTACACCGATAAACTCATCTTT.

This clone was counted between two and nine times. The TCRdb protein comes from a much larger clone and disagrees with this DNA's translation at residue 3, likely due to a read error; the protein given here is derived from the DNA. This sequence joins TRDV3 and TRDJ1; 8 positions agree with TRDD3. The V and J ends lost 5 bases and 0 bases, in that order; junction bases with no gene match: 14. This CDR3 is built from 16 residues. CDR1 is TVYSNPD, CDR2 GDNSRS, per germline (reference sequence). CDR3 sequence: CAVDYWGPAYTDKLIF. The DNA for the CDR3 is TGTGCCGTTGATTACTGGGGGCCAGCGTACACCGATAAACTCATCTTT.

In its sample, this clone was seen many times. This DNA's translation differs at residue 12 from TCRdb's protein, which comes from a much larger clone; a read error is likely, and the protein shown is translated from the DNA. This chain joins TRDV3 and TRDJ1; D possibly uses TRDD2 or TRDD3 (7 bases each). This CDR3 contains 18 residues. Per the germline V gene, CDR1 is TVYSNPD and CDR2 is GDNSRS (reference sequence). V was trimmed by 1 base and J by 1 base, leaving 25 bases between them. DNA of the CDR3: TGTGCCTTTAAGTTTCCTACTAGGCTGGGGGCTTCCACCGATAAACTCATCTTT. It yields the protein CAFKFPTRLGASTDKLIF.

Concerning this clone itself: This DNA's translation and the protein TCRdb lists, from a much larger clone, do not match at residue 11, likely due to a read error; the protein shown is translated from the DNA. This chain links TRDV3 with TRDJ1; the match to TRDD3 covers 7 bases. Here the J gene came from matching the DNA to germline, since TCRdb omits it. Germline CDR1 is TVYSNPD and CDR2 is GDNSRS (reference sequence). J was trimmed by 0 bases and V by 4 bases; bases with no gene match: 17. This CDR3 contains 17 residues. The CDR3 DNA reads as TGTGCCTCGTCGGAGCTGGGGGGTTACCCTCACACCGATAAACTCATCTTT. Amino acids: CASSELGGYPHTDKLIF.

Note on this clone: TCRdb's listed protein matches a much larger clone and diverges from this DNA's translation at residue 25, likely through a read error; the protein shown comes from the DNA. V and J are TRDV3 and TRDJ3; the match to TRDD3 covers 11 bases. Here the J gene was assigned by germline matching of the DNA, as TCRdb has none. Germline lookup yields CDR1 TVYSNPD and CDR2 GDNSRS (reference sequence). This CDR3 is 29 amino acids long. CDR3 coding DNA: TGTGCCTTCCCCGTGCCTTCCTACCCCAGATCCGCCAATTACTGGGGGATAATCGTCGGGGCCTGGGACACCGGACAGATGTTTTTC. Its protein is CAFPVPSYPRSANYWGIIVGAWDTGQMFF.

This clone has ten or more counts. TCRdb's protein, taken from a much larger clone, differs from this DNA's translation at residue 6, likely owing to a read error; the protein displayed comes from the DNA. J is TRDJ1 and V is TRDV3, with no clear D. The J gene, left out of TCRdb, was set here by checking the DNA against germline. V was clipped by 4 bases and J by 5 bases, with 32 bases between them. This CDR3 spans 18 amino acids. From germline, CDR1 is TVYSNPD and CDR2 GDNSRS (reference sequence). The CDR3 nucleotides read TGTGCCTCCCGGAAAGATCGCCTCAGCCTTAGTCGTGGGGATAAACTCATCTTT. Amino acids: CASRKDRLSLSRGDKLIF. The complete variable domain, with remaining parts taken from reference TRDV3 and TRDJ1, reads CDKVTQSSPDQTVASGSEVVLLCTYDTVYSNPDLFWYRIRPDYSFQFVFYGDNSRSEGADFTQGRFSVKHILTQKAFHLVISPVRTEDSATYYCASRKDRLSLSRGDKLIFGKGTRVTVEP.

This clone is medium-sized. This sequence joins TRDV1 and TRDJ1, with D uncertain. V shed 1 base and J shed 0 bases, with 12 bases lying between them. In germline, CDR1 is TSWWSYY, CDR2 QGS. CDR3 length: 16 amino acids. The CDR3 DNA reads TGTGCTCTTGGGGAACGACTCAGACCTGACACCGATAAACTCATCTTT. Its protein is CALGERLRPDTDKLIF.

As concerns this clone: A far larger clone is one base from this, pointing to a likely read error. Other DNA sequences in this specimen translate into the identical CDR3. V and J are TRDV1 and TRDJ1; D may be TRDD3 (9 bases). Here the J gene was assigned by germline matching of the DNA, as TCRdb has none. The CDR3 runs 27 residues. CDR1 and CDR2 (germline): TSWWSYY, QGS. V gave up 5 bases and J gave up 2 bases, with 51 bases separating them. CDR3 DNA: TGTGCTCTTGGGCTATATGGGCCGGACTTCCTACGTCCTGTACTGGGGGACAACGCGGGGTATACCGATAAACTCATCTTT. The encoded protein is CALGLYGPDFLRPVLGDNAGYTDKLIF.

This clone was found many times. It is likely a read error: a sequence one base away is far more abundant. Other nucleotide sequences in the sample specify the same CDR3. V gene TRDV1 combines with J gene TRDJ1; 7 bases are a match to TRDD3. The CDR3 has 24 residues. The V gene's germline CDR1 is TSWWSYY and CDR2 QGS. V shed 0 bases and J 10 bases; nucleotides not matched to a gene: 38. The CDR3 loop is CALGELTPLPPRWGWGNGYMGLIF. The CDR3 DNA reads as TGTGCTCTTGGGGAACTCACTCCACTTCCACCCCGTTGGGGGTGGGGGAACGGCTATATGGGACTCATCTTT.

This clone has at least ten counts. A read error likely explains why the TCRdb protein, taken from a much larger clone, differs from this DNA's translation at residue 12; the protein shown is translated from the DNA. The J gene is TRDJ1, the V gene TRDV1; D is possibly TRDD3 (5 bases). Trimming pared 8 bases from V and 6 bases from J, leaving 28 bases between. The germline V gene has CDR1 TSWWSYY and CDR2 QGS. The CDR3 loop spans 17 amino acids. The CDR3 nucleotides are TGTGCTCTTTGTCTGATCCATGACTGGCGTCGGTACCATAAACTCATCTTT. This translates into CALCLIHDWRRYHKLIF.

A word on this clone: This likely stems from a read error, as it lies one base from a far larger clone. This CDR3 is also generated by other DNA sequences in the sample. The chain carries TRDV1 and TRDJ1; TRDD3 aligns across 11 bases. Germline matching of the DNA provided the J gene here, since TCRdb leaves it blank. The CDR3 is 21 residues long. With 6 bases clipped from V and 0 bases from J, the junction kept 21 bases outside the gene matches. Germline V CDR1 and CDR2: TSWWSYY, QGS. The CDR3 sequence: CALGVARGWGIRILYTDKLIF. DNA of the CDR3: TGTGCTCTTGGAGTTGCCAGAGGTTGGGGGATACGAATCCTATACACCGATAAACTCATCTTT.

This clone has at least ten counts. A read error likely explains why the TCRdb protein, taken from a much larger clone, differs from this DNA's translation at residue 9; the protein shown is translated from the DNA. V and J are TRDV1 and TRDJ1; the match to TRDD2 covers 7 bases. The J gene, left out of TCRdb, was set here by checking the DNA against germline. Unmatched junction bases numbered 18, after V lost 4 bases and J lost 1 base. From germline, CDR1 is TSWWSYY and CDR2 QGS. CDR3 length equals 19 residues. The chain's CDR3 is CALGGSYRCTVAPTDKLIF. In DNA form, the CDR3 reads TGTGCTCTTGGGGGTTCCTACCGCTGTACAGTCGCCCCCACCGATAAACTCATCTTT.

This clone was recorded many times. V gene TRDV1 combines with J gene TRDJ1, with TRDD3 identical over 8 bases. The CDR3 sequence is 17 residues long. CDR1 and CDR2 (germline): TSWWSYY, QGS. The J segment lost 3 bases and the V segment lost 8 bases, leaving 17 bases of the junction unmatched. In DNA form, the CDR3 reads TGTGCTCTTCGGCCTACTACTGGGGGGATAGGTCCCGATAAACTCATCTTT. This gives the protein CALRPTTGGIGPDKLIF.

This clone has a handful of counts. TCRdb lists the protein of a much larger clone for this DNA, which differs at residue 12, so this is likely a read error; the protein given here is translated from the DNA itself. V usage is TRDV2 and J usage is TRDJ1; 13 nucleotides agree with TRDD3. Because TCRdb records no J gene, it was assigned here through a match of the DNA to germline. Germline assignment: CDR1 GEAIGNYY and CDR2 EKD. This CDR3 has 22 amino acids. V dropped 0 bases and J dropped 4; count of bases not matched to a gene: 22. The CDR3 sequence: CACDTVLTGGYVKKKHSDKLIF. As DNA, the CDR3 is TGTGCCTGTGACACCGTCTTAACTGGGGGATACGTTAAGAAAAAGCATAGCGATAAACTCATCTTT.

This clone turned up a few times. This DNA's translation and the protein TCRdb lists, from a much larger clone, do not match at residue 15, likely due to a read error; the protein shown is translated from the DNA. The chain combines TRDV1 with TRDJ1, with D unclear. TCRdb is silent on the J gene; assignment here came from matching the DNA to germline. The CDR3 length is 20 residues. V lost 2 bases to trimming and J lost 3 bases, with 28 bases between them. CDR1 TSWWSYY and CDR2 QGS come from the germline V gene. CDR3 DNA sequence: TGTGCTCTTGGGGAAGGCTCCCTATTCGGCGTACCCTGGTACGCCGATAAACTCATCTTT. Its protein product is CALGEGSLFGVPWYADKLIF.

This clone was observed many times. The protein that TCRdb holds for this DNA derives from a much larger clone and differs from the translated DNA at residue 8, which likely indicates a read error; the protein shown here is translated from the DNA. The rearrangement uses TRDV1 and TRDJ1; TRDD3 agrees at 11 bases. CDR1 and CDR2 from the germline V gene are TSWWSYY and QGS. The CDR3 runs to 22 residues. The trim removed 4 bases at V and 0 bases at J, leaving 22 bases unmatched. The CDR3 loop reads CALGALLTPLWGIRGYTDKLIF. CDR3 DNA: TGTGCTCTTGGGGCCCTCCTTACCCCCTTGTGGGGGATACGAGGGTACACCGATAAACTCATCTTT.

This clone was seen a handful of times. This DNA's translation differs at residue 4 from TCRdb's protein, which comes from a much larger clone; a read error is likely, and the protein shown is translated from the DNA. The rearrangement links TRDV2 to TRDJ1; 7 bases match TRDD3. No J segment appears in TCRdb, so it was assigned here by matching the sequence to germline. The CDR3 consists of 19 residues. Germline V gene sequence: CDR1 GEAIGNYY, CDR2 EKD. This CDR3 reads CACGTVPLGVPCTTDKLIF. For the CDR3, the DNA is TGTGCCTGTGGCACCGTTCCCCTGGGGGTTCCTTGTACCACCGATAAACTCATCTTT.

This clone has a count of ten or more. TCRdb records a much larger clone's protein for this DNA, with a difference at residue 7 that likely arises from a read error; the protein given is the translation of the DNA. The J gene is TRDJ1, the V gene TRDV2; 8 bases agree with TRDD3. TCRdb supplies no J gene; here it was assigned by aligning the nucleotide sequence to germline. The CDR3 is 19 residues long. Germline loops: CDR1 GEAIGNYY, CDR2 EKD. V dropped 0 bases and J dropped 2; count of bases not matched to a gene: 16. CDR3 DNA: TGTGCCTGTGACACCGTAGAAGGGATACGCGAAGAGAAAACCGATAAACTCATCTTT. Encoded protein: CACDTVEGIREEKTDKLIF.

Regarding this clone: TCRdb assigns this DNA the protein of a much larger clone, which departs from its translation at residue 22; this likely reflects a read error, and the protein shown comes from translating the DNA. V gene TRDV1 was called; the J gene was not; TRDD2 is the table's D call and was not checked against the DNA. The CDR3 extends over 23 amino acids. Per the germline V gene, CDR1 is TSWWSYY and CDR2 is QGS. The CDR3 here is CALGVLSSYPFRRLAFYTDKLTF. CDR3 DNA: TGTGCTCTTGGGGTCCTTAGTTCCTACCCTTTTCGCCGTCTGGCCTTTTACACCGATAAACTCACCTTT.

This clone was seen at least ten times. The chain carries TRDV2 and TRDJ1; 9 positions agree with TRDD3. Germline V lookup: CDR1 GEAIGNYY, CDR2 EKD. The CDR3 length is 21 residues. J was trimmed by 2 bases and V by 0 bases; bases with no gene match: 21. The CDR3 DNA reads TGTGCCTGTGACACCGTACCCATTCCTACGCTGCGGGGGGATACTACCGATAAACTCATCTTT. Amino acid sequence: CACDTVPIPTLRGDTTDKLIF.

About this clone itself: TCRdb lists the protein of a much larger clone for this DNA, which differs at residue 14, so this is likely a read error; the protein given here is translated from the DNA itself. The chain is built from TRDV3 and TRDJ1, with 13 bases fitting TRDD3. CDR1 and CDR2 from the germline V gene are TVYSNPD and GDNSRS (reference sequence). There are 18 residues in the CDR3. DNA of the CDR3: TGTGCCTTTAGACTCCACTGGGGGATACGGGAGTACACCGCTAAACTCATCTTT. Translation gives CAFRLHWGIREYTAKLIF.

There are many counts of this clone. TCRdb records a much larger clone's protein for this DNA, with a difference at residue 17 that likely arises from a read error; the protein given is the translation of the DNA. The CDR3 DNA sequence: TGTGCTTTCTCTAATCGCGACCGTGGGGGAAGAGGGGGCGATAAACTCACCTTT. This codes for CAFSNRDRGGRGGDKLTF. The J gene went uncalled, whereas the V gene is TRDV3; the table's TRDD3 call for D was not verified on the DNA. CDR1 TVYSNPD and CDR2 GDNSRS come from the germline V gene (reference sequence). The CDR3 runs to 18 residues.